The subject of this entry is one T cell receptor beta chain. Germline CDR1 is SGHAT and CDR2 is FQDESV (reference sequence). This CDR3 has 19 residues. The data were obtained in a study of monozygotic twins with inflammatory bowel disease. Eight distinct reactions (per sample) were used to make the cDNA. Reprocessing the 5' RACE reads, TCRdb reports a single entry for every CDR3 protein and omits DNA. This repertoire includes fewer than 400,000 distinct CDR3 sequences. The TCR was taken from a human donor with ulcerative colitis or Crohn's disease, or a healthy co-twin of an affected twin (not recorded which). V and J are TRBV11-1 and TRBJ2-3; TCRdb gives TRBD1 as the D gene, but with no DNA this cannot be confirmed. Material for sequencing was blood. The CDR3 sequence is CASSLVAGTGVPRTDTQYF.